This TCR beta chain was sequenced during a study of read filtering for tumor transcriptome and immune sequencing. Study summary: TCR-mapped reads were about 4 to 11 million with IR-seq versus roughly 75 to 1,300 with RNA-seq.

This library used approximately 0.4 ug RNA and molecular barcoded adaptors spanning alpha/delta and beta/gamma chains. MiXCR, applied by TCRdb to the reads, yields one record per CDR3 protein. Of some 22,000 distinct CDR3 sequences in the sample, roughly 13% were seen once. Overall study results and limits: This fraction held mixed bone marrow immune cells after CD138-negative sorting. Compared with RNA-seq, IR-seq gave much higher clonotype depth and reliability.

V was pared by 1 base and J by 3 bases, with 2 bases of the junction left unmatched. The CDR3 is made up of 15 amino acids. CDR1 SGHDT and CDR2 YYEEEE come from the germline V gene. At the time of active disease, bone marrow was collected from every patient. This clonotype showed up many times. Its antigen is still unknown. The source is a donor aged 40 or over with multiple myeloma. The rearrangement uses TRBV5-6 and TRBJ2-1, with 9 nucleotides matching TRBD2. The sample consisted of a population of CD138-negative cells sorted from bone marrow. The CDR3 sequence: CASSLISGGYNEQFF. The DNA of the CDR3 is TGTGCCAGCAGCTTGATTAGCGGGGGCTACAATGAGCAGTTCTTC.